This is a list of T cell receptor beta chains from one sample in a study of T-cell memory formation after mild COVID-19. A single record per CDR3 protein comes from TCRdb applying MiXCR to the 5' RACE reads. The sample shows 300,000 or so distinct CDR3 sequences, under 20% of them seen only once. The material sequenced was PBMCs or a T cell subset sorted from them (not recorded which). These receptors all stem from a man aged 18 to 35 who had mild COVID-19 (a few samples of this study predate the infection). Cell type and time point are not known. The CDR3 runs from the conserved cysteine through the conserved F or W. D genes are given only for firm matches. A row's size may be missing; if present it is once, few, many or a size class.

V gene	clone size	D gene	J gene	CDR3 protein	CDR3 DNA
TRBV6-2/TRBV6-3	NA	TRBD1	TRBJ2-2	CASTPTGGQVTGELFF	TGTGCCAGCACCCCTACAGGGGGACAGGTCACCGGGGAGCTGTTTTTT
TRBV5-1	few	NA	TRBJ2-1	CASSLGDPREQFF	TGCGCCAGCAGCTTGGGGGATCCTAGGGAGCAGTTCTTC
TRBV7-8	NA	TRBD1	TRBJ2-7	CASSLEGRQGDYEQYF	TGTGCCAGCAGCTTAGAAGGTCGACAGGGAGACTACGAGCAGTACTTC
TRBV7-6	NA	NA	TRBJ2-2	CASSPRMAGELFF	TGTGCCAGCAGCCCCCGGATGGCCGGGGAGCTGTTTTTT
TRBV6-5	few	NA	TRBJ2-1	CASSPLTGFNEQFF	TGTGCCAGCAGTCCCCTGACAGGTTTCAATGAGCAGTTCTTC
TRBV2	NA	TRBD2	TRBJ2-3	CASSEAGLHELAGTDTQYF	TGTGCCAGCAGTGAAGCCGGCCTCCACGAACTAGCGGGGACAGATACGCAGTATTTT
TRBV5-1	NA	NA	TRBJ1-3	CASSTNQGSGNTIYF	TGCGCCAGCAGCACAAACCAGGGCTCTGGAAACACCATATATTTT
TRBV5-4	NA	TRBD1	TRBJ2-5	CASSGTGGGVRETQYF	TGTGCCAGCAGCGGGACAGGGGGGGGGGTCAGAGAGACCCAGTACTTC
TRBV12-3/TRBV12-4	many	NA	TRBJ2-3	CASSPRWADTQYF	TGTGCCAGCAGCCCACGGTGGGCAGATACGCAGTATTTT
TRBV6-5	few	NA	TRBJ1-2	CASSYMRVYTF	TGTGCCAGCAGTTACATGAGGGTCTACACCTTC
TRBV7-9	NA	TRBD1	TRBJ1-4	CASSPQAQGAEKLFF	TGTGCCAGCAGCCCGCAGGCGCAGGGGGCTGAAAAACTGTTTTTT
TRBV5-1	NA	TRBD1	TRBJ1-6	CASSLPGQGDSPLHF	TGCGCCAGCAGCCTACCGGGACAGGGGGATTCACCCCTCCACTTT
TRBV7-8	NA	NA	TRBJ2-1	CASSLGNINEQFF	TGTGCCAGCAGCTTAGGGAATATCAATGAGCAGTTCTTC
TRBV13	NA	NA	TRBJ2-7	CASSLGLPDSYEQYF	TGTGCCAGCAGCTTAGGCCTGCCCGATTCCTACGAGCAGTACTTC
TRBV7-9	few	NA	TRBJ1-4	CASSLGSGGSSEKLFF	TGTGCCAGCAGCTTAGGGTCGGGTGGGTCCTCCGAAAAACTGTTTTTT
TRBV7-6	few	NA	TRBJ2-3	CASSRGYTDTQYF	TGTGCCAGCAGTCGAGGGTACACAGATACGCAGTATTTT
TRBV5-1	NA	TRBD1	TRBJ2-7	CASSTQGQGTYEQYF	TGCGCCAGCAGCACCCAGGGACAGGGAACCTACGAGCAGTACTTC
TRBV6-5	few	NA	TRBJ2-1	CASSSPSGTTPTYNEQFF	TGTGCCAGCAGTTCCCCCTCCGGGACAACTCCCACCTACAATGAGCAGTTCTTC
TRBV12-3/TRBV12-4	NA	NA	TRBJ2-1	CASSPHLGGAYNEQFF	TGTGCCAGCAGTCCACACCTAGGGGGGGCTTACAATGAGCAGTTCTTC
TRBV20-1	few	NA	TRBJ2-1	CSARPSRIQFF	TGCAGTGCTAGACCATCTAGGATACAGTTCTTC
TRBV20-1	NA	NA	TRBJ2-3	CSAQRSAASTDTQYF	TGCAGTGCCCAGAGGTCGGCGGCTAGCACAGATACGCAGTATTTT
TRBV7-9	NA	NA	TRBJ2-7	CASSLGRQELVYGYEQYF	TGTGCCAGCAGCTTAGGACGACAGGAACTGGTTTATGGCTACGAGCAGTACTTC
TRBV12-3/TRBV12-4	NA	TRBD1	TRBJ1-2	CASSPRQGGNYGYTF	TGTGCCAGCAGTCCCAGACAGGGAGGTAACTATGGCTACACCTTC
TRBV5-1	NA	TRBD1	TRBJ2-2	CASSFSGQGGTGELFF	TGCGCCAGCAGCTTTTCGGGACAGGGCGGCACCGGGGAGCTGTTTTTT
TRBV27	few	NA	TRBJ1-2	CASSPSVNYGYTF	TGTGCCAGCAGTCCTTCGGTTAACTATGGCTACACCTTC
TRBV7-2	NA	NA	TRBJ1-1	CASSLEDTGGRRFF	TGTGCCAGCAGCTTAGAGGATACGGGGGGAAGAAGGTTCTTT
TRBV6-5	NA	NA	TRBJ2-2	CASSYSTGGTGELFF	TGTGCCAGCAGTTACTCGACCGGCGGCACCGGGGAGCTGTTTTTT
TRBV12-3/TRBV12-4	many	NA	TRBJ1-2	CASSSHRQVVAGYTF	TGTGCCAGCAGTTCCCACCGACAGGTGGTAGCCGGCTACACCTTC
TRBV29-1	few	TRBD2	TRBJ2-5	CSFRGLSQETQYF	TGCAGCTTTAGGGGACTATCCCAAGAGACCCAGTACTTC
TRBV5-1	NA	NA	TRBJ2-3	CASSEVEAGDTQYF	TGCGCCAGCAGCGAGGTAGAGGCAGGGGATACGCAGTATTTT
TRBV6-2/TRBV6-3	NA	TRBD1	TRBJ1-1	CASSPTGASTEAFF	TGTGCCAGCAGTCCGACAGGGGCTAGCACTGAAGCTTTCTTT
TRBV6-5	many	NA	TRBJ2-5	CASSYSILGRTQYF	TGTGCCAGCAGTTACTCGATTCTTGGGCGGACCCAGTACTTC
TRBV7-9	few	NA	TRBJ2-3	CASSQGTLRSDTQYF	TGTGCCAGCAGCCAGGGGACTTTAAGGTCGGATACGCAGTATTTT
TRBV7-9	many	NA	TRBJ1-2	CASSLTGVGYTF	TGTGCCAGCAGCTTAACGGGGGTCGGCTACACCTTC